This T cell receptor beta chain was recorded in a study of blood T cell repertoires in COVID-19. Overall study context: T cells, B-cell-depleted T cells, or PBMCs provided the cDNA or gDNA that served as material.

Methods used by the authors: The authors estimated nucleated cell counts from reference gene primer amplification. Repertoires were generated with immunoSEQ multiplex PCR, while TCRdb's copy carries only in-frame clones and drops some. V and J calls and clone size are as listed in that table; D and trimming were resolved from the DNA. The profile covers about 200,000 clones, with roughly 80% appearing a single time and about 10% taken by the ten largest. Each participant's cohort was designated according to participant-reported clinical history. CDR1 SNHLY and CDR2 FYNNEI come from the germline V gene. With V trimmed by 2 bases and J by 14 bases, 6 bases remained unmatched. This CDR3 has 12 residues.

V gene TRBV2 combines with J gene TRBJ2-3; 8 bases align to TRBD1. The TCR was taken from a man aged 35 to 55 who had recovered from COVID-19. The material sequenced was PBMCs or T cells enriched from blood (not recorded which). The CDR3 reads CASSEMSGGRYF. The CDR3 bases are TGTGCCAGCAGTGAAATGTCAGGGGGCCGGTATTTT.